These 25 T cell receptor beta chains came from one sample sequenced in a study of blood T cell repertoires in COVID-19. Generated by immunoSEQ multiplex PCR, the TCRdb table keeps only in-frame clones and is missing some. The table lists about 380,000 clones, roughly 87% of them singletons. Sequencing input: PBMCs or T cells enriched from blood (not recorded which). All receptors derive from a woman aged 25 to 39 who had recovered from COVID-19.

The chain uses TRBV6-5 and TRBJ1-1; 8 bases line up with TRBD1. Trimming removed 0 bases from V and 6 bases from J; junction bases left unmatched: 9. Germline V lookup: CDR1 MNHEY, CDR2 SVGAGI. The CDR3 has 16 residues. The CDR3 is CASSYSGTGRIAEAFF. CDR3 bases: TGTGCCAGCAGTTACTCGGGGACAGGCCGTATCGCTGAAGCTTTCTTT.

The rearrangement uses TRBV27 and TRBJ2-7; D might be TRBD2 (5 bases). Trimming removed 2 bases from V and 7 bases from J, with 18 bases in between. This CDR3 has 15 amino acids. Germline V gives CDR1 MNHEY, CDR2 SMNVEV (reference sequence). The CDR3 nucleotides read TGTGCCAGCAGTTTAAGGGTAGGGAGTTCGTCAGAGCAGTACTTC. The encoded protein is CASSLRVGSSSEQYF.

This clone was seen only once. CDR3 residues: CASRGTGYQPQHF. In DNA form, the CDR3 reads TGTGCCAGCAGGGGGACAGGTTATCAGCCCCAGCATTTT. This chain links TRBV6-5 with TRBJ1-5; 8 bases line up with TRBD1. Germline V gives CDR1 MNHEY, CDR2 SVGAGI. This CDR3 comprises 13 residues. J gave up 5 bases and V 6 bases, and 3 bases lay outside the gene matches.

The chain links TRBV10-1 to TRBJ2-7, with 7 bases lining up with TRBD1. CDR3 length: 15 residues. Germline trimming cut 0 bases from V and 4 bases from J; bases unmatched to any gene: 6. The germline CDR1 and CDR2 sequences are WNHNN and SYGVQD (reference sequence). The CDR3 spells CASSESPGGGYEQYF. For the CDR3, the DNA is TGCGCCAGCAGTGAGTCCCCAGGGGGTGGTTACGAGCAGTACTTC.

This CDR3 is CASFLWTPPPLSYNEQFF. Here the CDR3 DNA reads TGTGCCAGCTTTTTGTGGACTCCGCCGCCCCTTTCCTACAATGAGCAGTTCTTC. The gene calls are TRBV6-4 and TRBJ2-1; D is perhaps TRBD2 (5 bases). Germline V gives CDR1 MRHNA, CDR2 SNTAGT. The CDR3 runs to 18 residues. V was clipped by 8 bases and J by 1 base, with 24 bases between them.

V and J are TRBV15 and TRBJ2-7; D is undetermined. From germline, CDR1 is LNHNV and CDR2 YYDKDF (reference sequence). This CDR3 contains 15 residues. V lost 0 bases to trimming and J lost 6 bases, with 15 bases between them. CDR3 loop: CATSRDLELTGEQYF. CDR3 DNA sequence: TGTGCCACCAGCAGAGATCTGGAGCTTACGGGCGAGCAGTACTTC. Looking up the rest from reference TRBV15 and TRBJ2-7 gives the full variable domain: DAMVIQNPRYQVTQFGKPVTLSCSQTLNHNVMYWYQQKSSQAPKLLFHYYDKDFNNEADTPDNFQSRRPNTSFCFLDIRSPGLGDTAMYLCATSRDLELTGEQYFGPGTRLTVT.

The gene calls are TRBV28 and TRBJ1-4; D gene unclear. Germline V lookup: CDR1 MDHEN, CDR2 SYDVKM. V gave up 5 bases and J gave up 0 bases, with 19 bases separating them. The CDR3 runs to 18 residues. CDR3 sequence (DNA): TGTGCCAGCAGTCCGCAGACTTACCGACGCCCAACTAATGAAAAACTGTTTTTT. Encoded protein: CASSPQTYRRPTNEKLFF. The full variable domain, with the rest looked up from reference TRBV28 and TRBJ1-4, is DVKVTQSSRYLVKRTGEKVFLECVQDMDHENMFWYRQDPGLGLRLIYFSYDVKMKEKGDIPEGYSVSREKKERFSLILESASTNQTSMYLCASSPQTYRRPTNEKLFFGSGTQLSVL.

This chain's CDR3 is CASSTRGTEAFF. CDR3 sequence (DNA): TGTGCCAGTAGTACCAGAGGGACTGAAGCTTTCTTT. This chain links TRBV19 with TRBJ1-1; D is unresolved. V lost 4 bases, J lost 5 bases, and 8 bases lay in between. CDR1 LNHDA and CDR2 SQIVND come from the germline V gene (reference sequence). This CDR3 has 12 amino acids.

This chain joins TRBV15 and TRBJ2-5; a weak D match, TRBD1 (6 bases). The CDR3 totals 13 residues. The germline V gene has CDR1 LNHNV and CDR2 YYDKDF (reference sequence). Trimming left V 5 bases short and J 5 bases short, with 12 bases between. The CDR3 loop is CATSGWTDETQYF. Written as DNA, the CDR3 is TGTGCCACCAGCGGATGGACAGATGAGACCCAGTACTTC.

The rearrangement uses TRBV11-2 and TRBJ2-5; 8 bases fit TRBD2. The CDR3 has 14 residues. CDR1 SGHAT and CDR2 FQNNGV come from the germline V gene. Germline trimming cut 4 bases from V and 1 base from J; bases unmatched to any gene: 2. The CDR3, as DNA: TGTGCCAGCAGCTCCGGGACTAGCCAAGAGACCCAGTACTTC. The encoded protein is CASSSGTSQETQYF.

V gene TRBV9 combines with J gene TRBJ1-2; D is possibly TRBD1 (5 bases). The V end was cut by 4 bases, the J end by 7 bases, with 17 bases between. CDR3 size: 14 residues. Looked up from germline, CDR1 is SGDLS and CDR2 is YYNGEE. This chain's CDR3 is CASSSTGGASGYTF. CDR3 nucleotide sequence: TGTGCCAGCAGCTCCACGGGGGGAGCCTCTGGCTACACCTTC.

This clone was found a few times. The V call is TRBV5-4, the J call TRBJ2-2; 7 bases align to TRBD1. Germline values: CDR1 SGHNT, CDR2 YYREEE (reference sequence). CDR3 length: 15 residues. The J segment lost 4 bases and the V segment lost 4 bases, leaving 7 bases of the junction unmatched. The CDR3 spells CASSHIRDSTGELFF. In DNA, the CDR3 is TGTGCCAGCAGCCACATCCGGGACAGCACCGGGGAGCTGTTTTTT. Combining the CDR3 with reference TRBV5-4 and TRBJ2-2 gives the whole variable domain ETGVTQSPTHLIKTRGQQVTLRCSSQSGHNTVSWYQQALGQGPQFIFQYYREEENGRGNFPPRFSGLQFPNYSSELNVNALELDDSALYLCASSHIRDSTGELFFGEGSRLTVL.

This clone was observed a single time. Here the CDR3 reads CASSSGQANTEAFF. CDR3 DNA sequence: TGTGCCAGCAGCTCCGGACAGGCCAACACTGAAGCTTTCTTT. This chain joins TRBV11-3 and TRBJ1-1; 7 bases map to TRBD1. Germline CDR1 reads SGHNT; CDR2 reads YENEEA. The V gene end was trimmed by 4 bases and the J gene end by 2 bases; junction bases not matched to a gene: 4. There are 14 residues in the CDR3.

The rearrangement joins TRBV6-5 to TRBJ2-5; D may be TRBD1 (6 bases). The CDR3 is 14 amino acids. CDR1 is MNHEY and CDR2 is SVGAGI in the germline V gene. Trimming cost V 4 bases and J 1 base, with 10 bases left between them. The CDR3 is CASSSWDTQETQYF. The CDR3 region has the DNA TGTGCCAGCAGTTCCTGGGACACCCAAGAGACCCAGTACTTC.

The CDR3 reads CASSPYGQGANSPLHF. CDR3 DNA: TGTGCCAGCTCACCGTACGGACAGGGCGCCAATTCACCCCTCCACTTT. The gene calls are TRBV18 and TRBJ1-6; 8 nucleotides match TRBD1. The CDR3 length is 16 residues. Losses at the gene ends were 3 bases for V and 7 bases for J; bases not matched to a gene: 8. Germline-derived CDR1 and CDR2 are KGHSH and LQKENI.

This chain connects TRBV11-2 to TRBJ2-3, with 11 bases that match TRBD2. CDR1 is SGHAT and CDR2 is FQNNGV in the germline V gene. The junction had 6 bases not matched to a gene; V was cut back by 4 bases and J by 3 bases. CDR3 size: 16 residues. CDR3 coding DNA: TGTGCCAGCAGCTCCCAACTAGCGGGAGTAACAGATACGCAGTATTTT. Its translation is CASSSQLAGVTDTQYF.

The chain is built from TRBV6-4 and TRBJ2-1; 9 nucleotides agree with TRBD2. Germline V gene lookup returns CDR1 MRHNA and CDR2 SNTAGT. The CDR3 runs to 15 residues. V was pared by 0 bases and J by 8 bases, with 5 bases of the junction left unmatched. CDR3 amino acids: CASSDSGGGADEQFF. In DNA, the CDR3 is TGTGCCAGCAGTGACTCGGGCGGGGGGGCTGATGAGCAGTTCTTC.

The chain joins TRBV5-1 to TRBJ2-2; D is perhaps TRBD2 (6 bases). V lost 3 bases to trimming and J lost 4 bases, with 10 bases between them. Germline V gene data show CDR1 as SGHRS and CDR2 as YFSETQ. This CDR3 is built from 14 residues. The CDR3 sequence is CASSSGLFTGELFF. CDR3 nucleotides: TGCGCCAGCAGCTCGGGACTTTTCACCGGGGAGCTGTTTTTT.

This clone has just one count. The chain recombines TRBV11-2 with TRBJ1-1, with 9 bases identical to TRBD1. Germline-derived CDR1 and CDR2 are SGHAT and FQNNGV. The CDR3 is made up of 14 amino acids. V lost 0 bases and J lost 11; bases outside the gene matches: 7. The CDR3 region is CASSLDRTGDIAFF. As DNA, the CDR3 is TGTGCCAGCAGCTTAGACAGGACAGGGGATATCGCTTTCTTT. The full variable domain, in which reference TRBV11-2 and TRBJ1-1 provide the parts outside the CDR3, is EAGVAQSPRYKIIEKRQSVAFWCNPISGHATLYWYQQILGQGPKLLIQFQNNGVVDDSQLPKDRFSAERLKGVDSTLKIQPAKLEDSAVYLCASSLDRTGDIAFFGQGTRLTVV.

The chain couples TRBV24-1 to TRBJ2-4; tentatively, D is TRBD1 (5 bases). The V end was cut by 4 bases, the J end by 9 bases, with 15 bases between. CDR1 is KGHDR, CDR2 SFDVKD, per germline. This CDR3 spans 14 amino acids. CDR3: CATSDPRKGSIQYF. As DNA, the CDR3 is TGTGCCACCAGTGACCCCCGGAAGGGGTCCATTCAGTACTTC.

The chain carries TRBV28 and TRBJ2-7; possibly TRBD1 for D (5 bases). The CDR3 is 11 amino acids. Per the germline V gene, CDR1 is MDHEN and CDR2 is SYDVKM. V lost 8 bases and J 4 bases, leaving 9 bases between the germline ends. In DNA form, the CDR3 reads TGTGCCAGCTCAGGGTTTTACGAGCAGTACTTC. Amino acid sequence: CASSGFYEQYF.

The chain employs TRBV6-5 and TRBJ1-4; TRBD1 agrees at 7 bases. The germline V gene encodes CDR1 MNHEY and CDR2 SVGAGI. V lost 5 bases to trimming and J lost 0 bases; unmatched junction nucleotides: 3. The CDR3 has 15 amino acids. Here the CDR3 reads CASSRDRATNEKLFF. The CDR3 nucleotides read TGTGCCAGCAGTAGAGACAGGGCAACTAATGAAAAACTGTTTTTT.

This clone was found many times. The rearrangement joins TRBV19 to TRBJ1-6; D remains ambiguous. Germline V gives CDR1 LNHDA, CDR2 SQIVND (reference sequence). V lost 5 bases and J 7 bases, leaving 18 bases between the germline ends. The CDR3 totals 16 residues. The CDR3: CASSLPAEDLNSPLHF. The CDR3 region has the DNA TGTGCCAGTAGTCTCCCCGCGGAGGACCTGAATTCACCCCTCCACTTT.

This clone was seen a few times. This rearrangement joins TRBV2 to TRBJ1-1, with D unclear. This CDR3 is 15 amino acids long. Germline assignment: CDR1 SNHLY and CDR2 FYNNEI. Trimming took 7 bases from V and 1 from J, leaving 16 bases between them. This CDR3 reads CASTGVDGSNTEAFF. DNA of the CDR3: TGTGCCAGCACCGGGGTCGACGGATCGAACACTGAAGCTTTCTTT.

This sequence joins TRBV27 and TRBJ1-5; D unclear. Germline CDR1 reads MNHEY; CDR2 reads SMNVEV (reference sequence). V was clipped by 2 bases and J by 5 bases, with 16 bases between them. The CDR3 extends over 16 amino acids. The CDR3 DNA sequence: TGTGCCAGCAGTTTAGATGCGTATGCCGGGGATCAGCCCCAGCATTTT. Amino acid sequence: CASSLDAYAGDQPQHF.